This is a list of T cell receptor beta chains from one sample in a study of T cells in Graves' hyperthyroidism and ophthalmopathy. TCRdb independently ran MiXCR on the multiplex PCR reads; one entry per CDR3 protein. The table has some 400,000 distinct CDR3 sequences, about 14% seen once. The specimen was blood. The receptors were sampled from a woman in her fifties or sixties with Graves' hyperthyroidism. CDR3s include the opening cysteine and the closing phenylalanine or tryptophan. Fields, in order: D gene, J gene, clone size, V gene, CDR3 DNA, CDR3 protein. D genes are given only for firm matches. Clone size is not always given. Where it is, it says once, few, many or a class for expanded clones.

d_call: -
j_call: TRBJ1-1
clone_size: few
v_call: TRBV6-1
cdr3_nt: TGTGCCAGCGAATGGGGGTCCCAAGCTTTCTTT
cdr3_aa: CASEWGSQAFF

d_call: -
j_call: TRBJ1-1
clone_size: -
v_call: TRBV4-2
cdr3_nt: TGTGCCAGCAGCCAAGTTTTTTCGTGGAACACTGAAGCTTTCTTT
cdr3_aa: CASSQVFSWNTEAFF

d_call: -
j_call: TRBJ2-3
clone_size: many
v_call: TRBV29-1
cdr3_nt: TGCAGCGTTGAGCGACAGGCCGCAGATACGCAGTATTTT
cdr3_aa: CSVERQAADTQYF

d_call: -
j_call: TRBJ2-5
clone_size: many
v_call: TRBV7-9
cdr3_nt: TGTGCCAGCAGCGACCTCTGGGCCCAGTACTTC
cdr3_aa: CASSDLWAQYF

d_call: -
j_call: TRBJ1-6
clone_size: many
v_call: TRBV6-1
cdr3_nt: TGTGCCAGCAGTGAAGGGTGGGGAAGCAATTCACCCCTCCACTTT
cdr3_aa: CASSEGWGSNSPLHF

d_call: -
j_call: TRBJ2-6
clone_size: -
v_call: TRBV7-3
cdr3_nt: TGTGCCAGCAGCTTAAATGCACAGTCTGGGGCCAACGTCCTGACTTTC
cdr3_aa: CASSLNAQSGANVLTF

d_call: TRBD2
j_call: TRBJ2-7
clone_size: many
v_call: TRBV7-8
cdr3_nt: TGTGCCAGCAGCTTATCTAGCGGGAGGATCTACGAGCAGTACTTC
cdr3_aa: CASSLSSGRIYEQYF

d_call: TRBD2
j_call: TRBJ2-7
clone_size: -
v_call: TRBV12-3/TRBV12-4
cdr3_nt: TGTGCCAGCAGTTTAAGTTTCGCGACTAGCGATTACGAGCAGTACTTC
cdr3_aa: CASSLSFATSDYEQYF

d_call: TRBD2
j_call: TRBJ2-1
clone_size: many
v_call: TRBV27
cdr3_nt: TGTGCCAGCAGTTTCCGGGTAGCGGGAAACACCTACAATGAGCAGTTCTTC
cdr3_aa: CASSFRVAGNTYNEQFF

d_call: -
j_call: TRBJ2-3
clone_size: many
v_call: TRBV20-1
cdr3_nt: TGCAGTGCCCAGAAGGGACCCCGTGGGAGCACAGATACGCAGTATTTT
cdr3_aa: CSAQKGPRGSTDTQYF

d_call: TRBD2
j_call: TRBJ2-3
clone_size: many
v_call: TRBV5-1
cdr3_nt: TGCGCCAGCAGCTGGGGACTAGCGGGAGGTGATACGCAGTATTTT
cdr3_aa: CASSWGLAGGDTQYF

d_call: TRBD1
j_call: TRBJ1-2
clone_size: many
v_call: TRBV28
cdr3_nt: TGTGCCAGCAGTTCGACAGGGATCTATGGCTACACCTTC
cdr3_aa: CASSSTGIYGYTF

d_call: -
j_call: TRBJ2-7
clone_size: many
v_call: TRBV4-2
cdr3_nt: TGTGCCAGCAGCCAAGATGGAGGGTACGGGACGGGTGAGCAGTACTTC
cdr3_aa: CASSQDGGYGTGEQYF

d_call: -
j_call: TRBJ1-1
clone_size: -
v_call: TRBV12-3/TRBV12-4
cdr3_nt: TGTGCCAGCAGTTGGGGAGGGGGGGTCACTGAAGCTTTCTTT
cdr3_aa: CASSWGGGVTEAFF

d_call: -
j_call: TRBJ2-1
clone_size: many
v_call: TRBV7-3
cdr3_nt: TGTGCCAGCAGCTTGGGTCCCCGACAGTTGGCGTACAATGAGCAGTTCTTC
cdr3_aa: CASSLGPRQLAYNEQFF

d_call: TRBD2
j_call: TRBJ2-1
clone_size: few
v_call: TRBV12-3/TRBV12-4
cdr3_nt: TGTGCCAGCAGTTCCCTACTAGCGGGAGAGAGTGAGCAGTTCTTC
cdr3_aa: CASSSLLAGESEQFF

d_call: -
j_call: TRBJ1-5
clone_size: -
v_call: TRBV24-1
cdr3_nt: TGTGCCACCAGTGACTTCGCCCCGACCAGGAACCACCCTTATAGCAATCAGCCCCAGCATTTT
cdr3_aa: CATSDFAPTRNHPYSNQPQHF

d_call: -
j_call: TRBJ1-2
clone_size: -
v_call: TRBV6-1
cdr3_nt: TGTGCCAGCAGGATTACCCGGACACCCACCTCCGGCTACACCTTC
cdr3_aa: CASRITRTPTSGYTF

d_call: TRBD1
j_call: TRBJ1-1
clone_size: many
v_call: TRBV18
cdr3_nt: TGTGCCAGCTCACCACCCGGGACAGCGAACACTGAAGCTTTCTTT
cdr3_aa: CASSPPGTANTEAFF

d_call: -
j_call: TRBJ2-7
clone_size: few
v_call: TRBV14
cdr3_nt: TGTGCCAGCAGCACCCACCCGCGGGCGTCCAGGTCCTACGAGCAGTACTTC
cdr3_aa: CASSTHPRASRSYEQYF

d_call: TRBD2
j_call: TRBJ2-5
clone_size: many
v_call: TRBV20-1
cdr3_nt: TGCAGTGCTTCCACGACTAGCGGAAGAGAGACCCAGTACTTC
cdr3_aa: CSASTTSGRETQYF

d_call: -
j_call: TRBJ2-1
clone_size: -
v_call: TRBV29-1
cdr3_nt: TGCAGCGTTGAGAAGGCAGCCACCTCCTACAATGAGCAGTTCTTC
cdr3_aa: CSVEKAATSYNEQFF

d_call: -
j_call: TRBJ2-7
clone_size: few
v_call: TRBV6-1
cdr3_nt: TGTGCCAGCAGTGGGGGACTCCTGCGATCCTACGAGCAGTACTTC
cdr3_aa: CASSGGLLRSYEQYF

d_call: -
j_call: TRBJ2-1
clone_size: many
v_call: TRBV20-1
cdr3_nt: TGCAGTGCTAGGAGGACGAGTGAGCAGTTCTTC
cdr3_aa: CSARRTSEQFF

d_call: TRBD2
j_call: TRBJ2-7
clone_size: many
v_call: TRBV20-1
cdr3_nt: TGCAGTGCAGCTAGCGGGTTGACCTACGAGCAGTACTTC
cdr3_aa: CSAASGLTYEQYF

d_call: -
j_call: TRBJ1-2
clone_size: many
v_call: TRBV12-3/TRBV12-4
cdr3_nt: TGTGCCAGCAGTCCGACCCCAGGGGTTGGCTACACCTTC
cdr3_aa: CASSPTPGVGYTF

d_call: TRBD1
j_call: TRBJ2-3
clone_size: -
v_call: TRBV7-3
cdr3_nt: TGTGCCAGCAGCTTAAACCCACAGGGGGTCCTAAACACAGATACGCAGTATTTT
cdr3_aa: CASSLNPQGVLNTDTQYF

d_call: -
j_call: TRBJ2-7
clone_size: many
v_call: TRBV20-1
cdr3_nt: TGCAGTTCCCTCACGGACAGCTACGAGCAGTACTTC
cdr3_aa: CSSLTDSYEQYF

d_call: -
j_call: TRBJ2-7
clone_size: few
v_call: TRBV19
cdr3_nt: TGTGCCAGTAGTACTAGCAGGGTAGGACACGAGCAGTACTTC
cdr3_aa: CASSTSRVGHEQYF

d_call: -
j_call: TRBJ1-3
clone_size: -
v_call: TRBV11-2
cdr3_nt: TGTGCCAGCACCGAGAGGGACCCGGGCTCTGGAAACACCATATATTTT
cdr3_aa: CASTERDPGSGNTIYF

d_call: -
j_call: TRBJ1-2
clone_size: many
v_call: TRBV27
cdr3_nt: TGTGCCAGCAGTCCTCGGGGGGCGGTTTATGGCTACACCTTC
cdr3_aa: CASSPRGAVYGYTF

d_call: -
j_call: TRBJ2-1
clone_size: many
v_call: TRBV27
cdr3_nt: TGTGCCAGCAGTTCCCGACTAGGCAATGAGCAGTTCTTC
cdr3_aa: CASSSRLGNEQFF

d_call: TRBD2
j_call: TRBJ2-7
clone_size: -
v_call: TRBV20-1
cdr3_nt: TGCAGTGCTAGTGGCGGGAGGGTCGAGCAGTACTTC
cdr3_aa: CSASGGRVEQYF

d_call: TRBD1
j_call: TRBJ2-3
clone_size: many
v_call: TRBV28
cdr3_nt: TGTGCCAGCAGACGGGACAGGGTGGTGCCAGATACGCAGTATTTT
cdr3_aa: CASRRDRVVPDTQYF

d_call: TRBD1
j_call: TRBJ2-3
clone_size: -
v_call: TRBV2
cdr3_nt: TGTGCCAGCAGTGAAGGAACAGGGGCGGGTACGCAGTATTTT
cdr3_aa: CASSEGTGAGTQYF

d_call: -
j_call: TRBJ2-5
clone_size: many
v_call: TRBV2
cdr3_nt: TGTGCCAGCAGCCAGGCAGGGGGGTCTGAGACCCAGTACTTC
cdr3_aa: CASSQAGGSETQYF

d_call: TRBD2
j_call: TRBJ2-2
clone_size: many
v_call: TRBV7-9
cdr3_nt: TGTGCCAGCAGCCCCCCTAGCGGGAGAACCGGGGAGCTGTTTTTT
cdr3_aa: CASSPPSGRTGELFF

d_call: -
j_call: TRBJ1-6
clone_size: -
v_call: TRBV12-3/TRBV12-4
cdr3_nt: TGTGCCAGCAGCCCAGGGCGGGGAGGGAATTCACCCCTCCACTTT
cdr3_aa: CASSPGRGGNSPLHF

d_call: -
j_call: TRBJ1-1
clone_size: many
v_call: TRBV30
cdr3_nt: TGTGCCTGGAGTGCGAAGACTGAAGCTTTCTTT
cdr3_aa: CAWSAKTEAFF

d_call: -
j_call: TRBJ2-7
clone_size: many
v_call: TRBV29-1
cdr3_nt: TGCAGCGTTGGAGGTCCCCCAGGGGGGTACGAGCAGTACTTC
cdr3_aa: CSVGGPPGGYEQYF

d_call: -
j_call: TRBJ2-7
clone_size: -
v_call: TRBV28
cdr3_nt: TGTGCCATCCACTCACCTACTTACTACGAGCAGTACTTC
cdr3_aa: CAIHSPTYYEQYF

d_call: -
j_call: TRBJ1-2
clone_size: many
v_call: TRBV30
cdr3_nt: TGTGCCTGGAGTAGGGATAACTATGGCTACACCTTC
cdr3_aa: CAWSRDNYGYTF

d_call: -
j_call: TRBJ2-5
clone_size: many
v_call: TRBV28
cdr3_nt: TGTGCCAGCAGGACAGGTATCCAAGAGACCCAGTACTTC
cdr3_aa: CASRTGIQETQYF

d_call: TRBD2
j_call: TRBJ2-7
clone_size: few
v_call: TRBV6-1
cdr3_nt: TGTGCCAGCAGTCCTACTAACGGGAGGACGTACGAGCAGTACTTC
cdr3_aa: CASSPTNGRTYEQYF

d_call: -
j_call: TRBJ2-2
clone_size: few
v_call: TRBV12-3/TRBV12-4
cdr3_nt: TGTGCCAGCAGTCCCCGGGTGAACACCGGGGAGCTGTTTTTT
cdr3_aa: CASSPRVNTGELFF

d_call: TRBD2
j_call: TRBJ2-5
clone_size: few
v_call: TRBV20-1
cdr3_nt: TGCAGTGCTAGACTCTCTAGCGGGACCCTCGAAGAGACCCAGTACTTC
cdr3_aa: CSARLSSGTLEETQYF

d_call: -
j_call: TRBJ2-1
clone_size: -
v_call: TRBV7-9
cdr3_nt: TGTGCCAGCAGCCAAGATTGGTCCCAGCGGATCTTC
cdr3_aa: CASSQDWSQRIF